This T cell receptor (beta chain) stems from a study of human T cells and chemical hapten exposure. Germline V CDR1 and CDR2: MDHEN, SYDVKM. The CDR3 loop spans 12 amino acids. Authors' data handling: Sampled TCR counts reached a median of approximately 100,000 per sample, with values ranging from roughly 20,000 to 750,000. TCRdb processed the RACE reads anew with MiXCR; each CDR3 protein has one entry. TCRdb assigned the V and J calls; the authors' analysis was not used. The data hold roughly 380,000 distinct CDR3 sequences, with roughly 5.3% observed a single time. This clonotype was found many times. This sample's time point: pre-sensitization, week 0. Described treatment: therapeutic diphenylcyclopropenone sensitization with weekly scalp DPC.

This chain connects TRBV28 to TRBJ2-7; D might be TRBD1 (6 bases). The clonotype was recovered from a woman aged 45-59 years with alopecia areata. Some clones in this sample may be carry-over from other donors' samples. The sequences come from whole blood, collected in connection with sensitization to the hapten diphenylcyclopropenone (DPC). The chain's CDR3 is CASSLRDTPEVV. The CDR3 region has the DNA TGTGCCAGCAGTTTACGGGACACTCCCGAGGTGGTC.